Listed below are T cell receptor beta chains from one sample, sequenced in a study of T cell responses to AZD1222 COVID-19 vaccine. Here immunoSEQ multiplex PCR was the method, and the copy in TCRdb shows in-frame clones only, minus some. Counted here are some 170,000 clones, about 89% occurring once; the ten biggest clones make up 1.5% to 2%. Sequenced material: peripheral blood, taken on day 0 of AZD1222 vaccination. These receptors were obtained from an adult in good health. Each CDR3 is given with its conserved first and last residue. The D gene is left open where the match is weak. Clone size is shown for a subset of rows, as once, few, many or a class of expanded clone.

d_call j_call v_call clone_size cdr3_aa cdr3_nt
. TRBJ2-1 TRBV4-2 . CASSQGFNGEQFF TGTGCCAGCAGCCAGGGCTTTAATGGTGAGCAGTTCTTC
TRBD1 TRBJ2-3 TRBV9 . CASSPGTGPDTQYF TGTGCCAGCAGCCCAGGGACAGGGCCAGATACGCAGTATTTT
. TRBJ2-5 TRBV5-1 . CASSQGLGPETQYF TGCGCCAGCAGCCAGGGACTCGGGCCGGAGACCCAGTACTTC
. TRBJ2-1 TRBV2 . CASEGDGYNEQFF TGTGCCAGCGAAGGAGACGGATACAATGAGCAGTTCTTC
TRBD1 TRBJ1-1 TRBV6-5 . CASRQGSTEAFF TGTGCCAGCAGACAGGGGAGCACTGAAGCTTTCTTT
TRBD2 TRBJ2-1 TRBV7-2 . CASSLGGLAGGLSNEQFF TGTGCCAGCAGCTTAGGGGGGTTAGCGGGAGGGTTAAGCAATGAGCAGTTCTTC
TRBD1 TRBJ1-2 TRBV28 . CASSQPPPGGDGYTF TGTGCCAGCAGTCAGCCTCCTCCAGGGGGGGATGGCTACACCTTC
TRBD1 TRBJ1-5 TRBV10-3 . CAIRGTGDNQPQHF TGTGCCATCAGGGGGACAGGGGACAATCAGCCCCAGCATTTT
. TRBJ1-5 TRBV4-2 . CASSQIGGNGNQPQHF TGTGCCAGCAGCCAAATTGGGGGTAATGGCAATCAGCCCCAGCATTTT
. TRBJ2-5 TRBV19 . CASSISGPQETQYF TGTGCCAGTAGTATCAGCGGGCCCCAAGAGACCCAGTACTTC
TRBD1 TRBJ1-6 TRBV7-2 . CASTQGASPLHF TGTGCCAGCACCCAGGGGGCCTCACCCCTCCACTTT
. TRBJ1-6 TRBV27 few CASRRRTDNSPLHF TGTGCCAGCAGACGCAGGACAGACAATTCACCCCTCCACTTT
. TRBJ2-2 TRBV4-1 . CASSQIETANTGELFF TGCGCCAGCAGCCAGATCGAGACCGCGAACACCGGGGAGCTGTTTTTT
. TRBJ2-5 TRBV9 . CASSVGGQGAQETQYF TGTGCCAGCAGCGTAGGAGGGCAGGGCGCCCAAGAGACCCAGTACTTC
TRBD2 TRBJ2-3 TRBV10-3 . CAISESGLAGPSIRNTQYF TGTGCCATCAGTGAGTCGGGACTAGCGGGCCCCAGCATCAGGAATACGCAGTATTTT
. TRBJ1-1 TRBV28 . CASRGLGEAFF TGTGCCAGCAGAGGTCTGGGTGAAGCTTTCTTT
TRBD1 TRBJ2-1 TRBV6-6 few CASSWGQSSYNEQFF TGTGCCAGCAGTTGGGGACAGAGCTCCTACAATGAGCAGTTCTTC
. TRBJ2-1 TRBV6-4 . CASSDGGNSYNEQFF TGTGCCAGCAGTGATGGGGGGAACTCCTACAATGAGCAGTTCTTC
. TRBJ2-2 TRBV20-1 . CSARDAGELFF TGCAGTGCTAGAGATGCAGGGGAGCTGTTTTTT
. TRBJ1-6 TRBV3-1/TRBV3-2 once CASSHDNSPLHF TGTGCCAGCAGCCATGACAATTCACCCCTCCACTTT